This is a list of T cell receptor beta chains from one sample in a study of shared clonotypes between healthy human individuals. TCRdb's copy holds only in-frame clones and misses some; the assay was immunoSEQ multiplex PCR. The sample contains 950,000 to 1,100,000 clones, 75% of which appear only once. Sequenced input: memory CD4+ T cells sorted from blood. These receptors originate from a man aged 18 to 30 in good health. Both conserved end residues are part of each CDR3. A D gene is named only where the DNA matches it firmly. A row's size may be missing; if present it is once, few, many or a size class.

J gene,D gene,V gene,CDR3 length,clone size,CDR3 DNA,CDR3 protein
TRBJ2-1,-,TRBV18,15,-,TGTGCCAGCTCACCACGGCTAGCTGGCTACAATGAGCAGTTCTTC,CASSPRLAGYNEQFF
TRBJ2-6,-,TRBV27,16,-,TGTGCCAGCAGTTCACAGGGAACCACGGGGGCCAACGTCCTGACTTTC,CASSSQGTTGANVLTF
TRBJ1-2,-,TRBV28,16,-,TGTGCCAGCAGTTTATTAGTCGGGGGGGACTCGGATGGCTACACCTTC,CASSLLVGGDSDGYTF
TRBJ1-5,TRBD1,TRBV5-1,14,-,TGCGCCAGCAGACCGGGGACAGACAATCAGCCCCAGCATTTT,CASRPGTDNQPQHF
TRBJ2-4,-,TRBV5-1,14,-,TGCGCCAGCAGGTTTGACGGACAAGGGAACATTCAGTACTTC,CASRFDGQGNIQYF
TRBJ2-7,-,TRBV4-1,16,few,TGCGCCAGCAGCCAAGATGGGGCTGCAAAACGGGGGGAGCAGTACTTC,CASSQDGAAKRGEQYF
TRBJ1-2,-,TRBV19,12,-,TGTGCCAGTCGGACAGATGTAGGCGGCTACACCTTC,CASRTDVGGYTF
TRBJ1-5,-,TRBV7-2,15,-,TGTGCCAGCAGCTTACTGAGCGATAGCAATCAGCCCCAGCATTTT,CASSLLSDSNQPQHF
TRBJ1-1,TRBD1,TRBV11-2,14,-,TGTGCCAGCAGCTCACAGGGGGGGAACACTGAAGCTTTCTTT,CASSSQGGNTEAFF
TRBJ1-1,-,TRBV10-3,12,many,TGTGCCATCAGTGGGCCGGGAGGAGGCGTTTTCTTT,CAISGPGGGVFF
TRBJ1-1,TRBD1,TRBV5-1,15,once,TGCGCCAGCAGGTGGGAGGGACAGATGAACACTGAAGCTTTCTTT,CASRWEGQMNTEAFF
TRBJ2-1,-,TRBV6-1,12,-,TGTGCCAGCAGGCAGACTTACAATGAGCAGTTCTTC,CASRQTYNEQFF
TRBJ1-2,-,TRBV21-1,13,-,TGTGCCAGCAGCAGGGACAGGGCTGATCACTACACCTTC,CASSRDRADHYTF
TRBJ1-2,-,TRBV2,13,-,TGTGCCAGCCGTACATCGGGGGCCTATGGCTACACCTTC,CASRTSGAYGYTF
TRBJ2-1,TRBD2,TRBV2,14,-,TGTGCCAGCAAACTAGCGGGAGGGGTAAATGAGCAGTTCTTC,CASKLAGGVNEQFF
TRBJ2-5,TRBD1,TRBV11-1,15,few,TGTGCCAGCAGCTCTGGTAGACAGGGAGTAGAGACCCAGTACTTC,CASSSGRQGVETQYF
TRBJ1-2,-,TRBV6-5,13,-,TGTGCCAGCAGTCGGGGTTTTGGCTATGGCTACACCTTC,CASSRGFGYGYTF
TRBJ1-2,TRBD1,TRBV19,19,-,TGTGCCAGTAGTACCGGCACCCGGACAGGGAAAAACAGCGGCTATGGCTACACCTTC,CASSTGTRTGKNSGYGYTF
TRBJ1-6,-,TRBV27,14,-,TGTGCCAGCAGTGTGCGGGATTCTCATCTACCCCTCCACTTT,CASSVRDSHLPLHF
TRBJ2-5,-,TRBV12-5,15,once,TGTGCTAGTGGTTTGGGTACGGGACACCAAGAGACCCAGTACTTC,CASGLGTGHQETQYF
TRBJ2-1,-,TRBV25-1,15,-,TGTGCCAGCAGTGTTCAAGGAGGTGGGGCGGGTGAGCAGTTCTTC,CASSVQGGGAGEQFF
TRBJ2-7,TRBD2,TRBV9,16,few,TGTGCCAGCAGCATTCGCACCGGGACTAGTCCTACCGAGCAGTACTTC,CASSIRTGTSPTEQYF
TRBJ2-7,-,TRBV5-6,16,-,TGTGCCAGCAGCTTCTTGTCCAGGGGGGGAACCTACGAGCAGTACTTC,CASSFLSRGGTYEQYF
TRBJ2-3,-,TRBV19,13,-,TGTGCCAGTAGTATAGGTTTGGGAGATACGCAGTATTTT,CASSIGLGDTQYF
TRBJ2-1,TRBD2,TRBV19,16,-,TGTGCCAGTAGGCACCCCAGCGGGAGACGGAGTAATGAGCAGTTCTTC,CASRHPSGRRSNEQFF
TRBJ2-7,-,TRBV15,16,-,TGTGCCACCAGCAGAGCTGGGGGGGCCGACTCCTACGAGCAGTACTTC,CATSRAGGADSYEQYF
TRBJ2-1,-,TRBV7-9,16,-,TGTGCCAGCAGCCGGAGTACTAGCAGGTCCTACAATGAGCAGTTCTTC,CASSRSTSRSYNEQFF
TRBJ1-1,-,TRBV7-5,19,-,TGTGCCAGAAGCTTAGAGCATCATAGACGGACAGACATGAACACTGAAGCTTTCTTT,CARSLEHHRRTDMNTEAFF
TRBJ1-1,-,TRBV7-9,13,-,TGTGCCAGCAGCTTATACAGGAACACTGAAGCTTTCTTT,CASSLYRNTEAFF
TRBJ1-2,TRBD1,TRBV5-1,21,once,TGCGCCAGCAGCTTGAACCCCGCCGGGACAGGGGCCGCCCCATCTAACTATGGCTACACCTTC,CASSLNPAGTGAAPSNYGYTF
TRBJ2-7,TRBD1,TRBV7-3,15,-,TGTGCCAGCAGCCTGAGCAAAGGGGGCCACTACGAGCAGTACTTC,CASSLSKGGHYEQYF
TRBJ2-7,TRBD1,TRBV5-4,14,once,TGTGCCAGCAGCTTGGGACAGGGCTCTGGTGAGCAGTACTTC,CASSLGQGSGEQYF
TRBJ2-2,TRBD2,TRBV5-6,16,-,TGTGCCAGCAGCTTACTAGCGGGGGCCAACACCGGGGAGCTGTTTTTT,CASSLLAGANTGELFF